The source of this TCR beta chain is a study of T cell responses to AZD1222 COVID-19 vaccine. General study results and limits: Baseline seropositivity characterized only a handful of AZD1222 recipients. Most donors were white British and more were female, and clonal diversity was possibly underestimated. When two AZD1222 doses had been given, Spike-specific TCR breadth and depth rose.

Germline V gene data show CDR1 as SGHRS and CDR2 as YFSETQ. Deletions cut 0 bases from V and 5 bases from J, with 12 bases between. The CDR3 is made up of 15 amino acids. Using immunoSEQ multiplex PCR, the repertoire was profiled, and TCRdb retains in-frame clones only, with some absent. Altogether roughly 91,000 clones are present, 90% being singletons, with the ten largest covering under 4%. A remark on this clone: Its antigen is currently unknown.

This chain uses TRBV5-1 with TRBJ2-1, with D perhaps matching TRBD1 (6 bases). The sequences come from peripheral blood, collected on day 0 of AZD1222 vaccination. This clonotype originated in an adult in good health. In DNA form, the CDR3 reads TGCGCCAGCAGCTTGGGACAGGCCTACAACAATGAGCAGTTCTTC. Its protein product is CASSLGQAYNNEQFF.